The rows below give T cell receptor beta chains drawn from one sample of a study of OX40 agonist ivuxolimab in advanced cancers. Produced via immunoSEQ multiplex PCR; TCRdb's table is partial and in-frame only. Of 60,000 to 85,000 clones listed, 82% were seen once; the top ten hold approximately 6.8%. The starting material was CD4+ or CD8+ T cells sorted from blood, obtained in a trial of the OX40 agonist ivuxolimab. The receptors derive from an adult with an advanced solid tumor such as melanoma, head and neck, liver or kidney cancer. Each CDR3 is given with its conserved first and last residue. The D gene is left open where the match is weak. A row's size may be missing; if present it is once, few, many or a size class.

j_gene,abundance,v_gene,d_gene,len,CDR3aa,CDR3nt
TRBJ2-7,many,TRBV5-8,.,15,CASSLGRESSYEQYF,TGTGCCAGCAGCTTGGGCAGGGAGAGCTCCTACGAGCAGTACTTC
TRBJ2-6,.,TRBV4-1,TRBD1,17,CASSQGQGGSGANVLTF,TGCGCCAGCAGCCAAGGACAGGGGGGTTCTGGGGCCAACGTCCTGACTTTC
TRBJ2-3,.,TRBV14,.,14,CASSQVLGLDTQYF,TGTGCCAGCAGCCAAGTTCTGGGACTAGATACGCAGTATTTT
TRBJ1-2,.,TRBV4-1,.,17,CASSQVGADRDLYGYTF,TGCGCCAGCAGCCAAGTCGGTGCTGACAGAGACCTCTATGGCTACACCTTC
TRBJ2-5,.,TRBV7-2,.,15,CASSLTSLPSETQYF,TGTGCCAGCAGCTTAACGAGCCTCCCTTCCGAGACCCAGTACTTC
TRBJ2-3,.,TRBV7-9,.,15,CASSPTGIRTDTQYF,TGTGCCAGCAGCCCTACAGGGATCCGCACAGATACGCAGTATTTT
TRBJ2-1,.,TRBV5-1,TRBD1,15,CASSLAGTGGGEQFF,TGCGCCAGCAGCTTGGCCGGGACAGGGGGCGGTGAGCAGTTCTTC
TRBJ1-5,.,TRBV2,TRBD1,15,CASSFGQGPGQPQHF,TGTGCCAGCAGCTTCGGACAGGGCCCGGGGCAGCCCCAGCATTTT
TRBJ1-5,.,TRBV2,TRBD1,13,CASDRGSNQPQHF,TGTGCCAGCGACAGGGGGAGCAATCAGCCCCAGCATTTT
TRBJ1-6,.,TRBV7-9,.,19,CASSLALLIGSSYNSPLHF,TGTGCCAGCAGCTTAGCGCTCTTAATCGGGAGCTCCTATAATTCACCCCTCCACTTT
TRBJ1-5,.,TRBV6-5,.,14,CASSSRQGVKPQHF,TGTGCCAGCAGTTCTCGGCAGGGAGTCAAACCCCAGCATTTT
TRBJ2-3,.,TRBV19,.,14,CASSIGGNTDTQYF,TGTGCCAGTAGTATAGGGGGGAACACAGATACGCAGTATTTT
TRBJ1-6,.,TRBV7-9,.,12,CASSWGQGPLHF,TGTGCCAGCAGCTGGGGGCAGGGGCCCCTCCACTTT
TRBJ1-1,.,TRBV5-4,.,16,CASSLSTKAMNTEAFF,TGTGCCAGCAGCTTAAGCACCAAGGCCATGAACACTGAAGCTTTCTTT
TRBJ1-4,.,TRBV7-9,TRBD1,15,CASSSGTGHNEKLFF,TGTGCCAGCAGCTCGGGGACAGGTCATAATGAAAAACTGTTTTTT
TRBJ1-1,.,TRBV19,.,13,CASSIDRNTEAFF,TGTGCCAGTAGTATCGACAGAAACACTGAAGCTTTCTTT
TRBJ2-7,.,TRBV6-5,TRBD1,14,CASSSHRGNYEQYF,TGTGCCAGCAGTTCCCACAGGGGCAACTACGAGCAGTACTTC
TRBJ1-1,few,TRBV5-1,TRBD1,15,CASSSAGGSDTEAFF,TGCGCCAGCAGCTCCGCAGGGGGATCGGACACTGAAGCTTTCTTT
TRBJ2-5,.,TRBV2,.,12,CASGDIPQTQYF,TGTGCCAGTGGGGACATCCCACAGACCCAGTACTTC
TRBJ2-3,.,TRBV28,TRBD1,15,CASSGRDRGTDTQYF,TGTGCCAGCAGCGGCCGGGACAGGGGCACAGATACGCAGTATTTT
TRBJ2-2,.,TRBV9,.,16,CASSVLGSGYTGELFF,TGTGCCAGCAGCGTATTGGGTAGCGGCTACACCGGGGAGCTGTTTTTT
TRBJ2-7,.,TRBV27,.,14,CASRAKGRVYEQYF,TGTGCCAGCAGGGCCAAGGGTAGGGTCTACGAGCAGTACTTC
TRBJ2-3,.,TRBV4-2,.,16,CASSQGVGIRTDTQYF,TGTGCCAGCAGCCAAGGGGTCGGGATCAGGACAGATACGCAGTATTTT
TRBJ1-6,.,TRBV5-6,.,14,CASSRGTLNSPLHF,TGTGCCAGCAGCAGGGGGACACTTAATTCACCCCTCCACTTT
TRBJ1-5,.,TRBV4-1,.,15,CASSQDGQGGQPQHF,TGCGCCAGCAGCCAAGATGGGCAGGGCGGTCAGCCCCAGCATTTT
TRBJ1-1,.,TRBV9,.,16,CASSPQTGTLNTEAFF,TGTGCCAGCAGCCCGCAGACCGGGACATTGAACACTGAAGCTTTCTTT
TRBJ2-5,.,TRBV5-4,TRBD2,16,CASSLGLAGTQETQYF,TGTGCCAGCAGCTTGGGACTAGCGGGGACCCAAGAGACCCAGTACTTC
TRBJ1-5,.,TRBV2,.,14,CASKVAGSNQPQHF,TGTGCCAGCAAGGTGGCAGGGTCTAATCAGCCCCAGCATTTT
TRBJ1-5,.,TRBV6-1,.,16,CASSEAVWNSNQPQHF,TGTGCCAGCAGTGAAGCGGTTTGGAATAGCAATCAGCCCCAGCATTTT
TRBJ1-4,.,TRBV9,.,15,CASSVGIGTNEKLFF,TGTGCCAGCAGCGTGGGGATAGGGACTAATGAAAAACTGTTTTTT
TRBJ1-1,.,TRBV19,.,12,CASSIPRGVAFF,TGTGCCAGTAGTATACCGAGGGGCGTAGCTTTCTTT
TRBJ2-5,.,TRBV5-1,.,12,CASSLVGETQYF,TGCGCCAGCAGCTTGGTTGGGGAGACCCAGTACTTC
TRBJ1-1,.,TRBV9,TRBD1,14,CASSATGGHTEAFF,TGTGCCAGCAGCGCAACAGGGGGCCATACTGAAGCTTTCTTT
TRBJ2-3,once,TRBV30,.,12,CAWNGGTDTQYF,TGTGCCTGGAATGGAGGCACAGATACGCAGTATTTT
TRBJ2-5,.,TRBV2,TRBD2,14,CASRDGGGQGTQYF,TGTGCCAGCAGAGACGGGGGGGGCCAGGGTACCCAGTACTTC
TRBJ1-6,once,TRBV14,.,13,CASSQARGLPLHF,TGTGCCAGCAGCCAAGCCCGGGGTTTACCCCTCCACTTT